The 24 T cell receptor beta chains presented below share a single source sample, sequenced in a study of cytomegalovirus exposure and HLA in healthy donors. PCR primers comprised 60 Vbeta and 13 Jbeta primers. This table comes from immunoSEQ multiplex PCR, and its TCRdb copy is limited to in-frame clones, with some not included. Counted here are 180,000 or so clones, 9.5% occurring once; the ten biggest clones make up approximately 1.3%. Specimen: PBMCs. The receptors were sampled from a woman aged 25 to 45 in good health and CMV-seropositive.

This chain links TRBV2 with TRBJ1-2; a weak D match, TRBD1 (6 bases). CDR1 and CDR2 (germline): SNHLY, FYNNEI. The CDR3 spans 13 residues. Trimming left V 3 bases short and J 7 bases short, with 12 bases between. This CDR3 reads CASSERGGPGYTF. The CDR3 DNA reads as TGTGCCAGCAGTGAGAGGGGGGGCCCTGGCTACACCTTC. Filled out from reference TRBV2 and TRBJ1-2, the complete variable domain reads EPEVTQTPSHQVTQMGQEVILRCVPISNHLYFYWYRQILGQKVEFLVSFYNNEISEKSEIFDDQFSVERPDGSNFTLKIRSTKLEDSAMYFCASSERGGPGYTFGSGTRLTVV.

This clone was detected a few times. This rearrangement joins TRBV19 to TRBJ1-4; the D is unclear. The germline V and J ends were trimmed by 3 bases and 0 bases, with 8 bases remaining between them. This CDR3 has 15 amino acids. CDR1 is LNHDA, CDR2 SQIVND, per germline (reference sequence). In DNA, the CDR3 is TGTGCCAGTAGTATGCAGGCCGCAACTAATGAAAAACTGTTTTTT. This encodes CASSMQAATNEKLFF.

This clone was seen a few times. This sequence joins TRBV27 and TRBJ2-3; 9 bases map to TRBD2. Germline loops: CDR1 MNHEY, CDR2 SMNVEV (reference sequence). V was pared by 0 bases and J by 6 bases, with 7 bases of the junction left unmatched. The CDR3 is 16 residues long. The CDR3 sequence is CASSLSSGSYRDTQYF. DNA of the CDR3: TGTGCCAGCAGTTTATCTAGCGGGAGTTACAGGGATACGCAGTATTTT.

In the case of this clone: At one end the junction does not follow the germline gene, possibly because of a read error. The chain uses TRBV7-7 and TRBJ2-7; TRBD2 aligns across 7 bases. Germline values: CDR1 SSHAT, CDR2 FNYEAQ (reference sequence). The CDR3 spans 13 residues. The CDR3 spells CASSLGAGAEQYF. The CDR3 nucleotides are TGTGCCAGCAGTTTAGGCGCGGGAGCCGAGCAGTACTTC.

The chain combines TRBV5-1 with TRBJ2-7; D is possibly TRBD2 (6 bases). Germline lookup yields CDR1 SGHRS and CDR2 YFSETQ. Trimming took off 1 base at V and 4 bases at J, with 9 bases between the two ends. The CDR3 contains 13 residues. CDR3 sequence (DNA): TGCGCCAGCAGCTTGACCAGCGGGTACGAGCAGTACTTC. Amino acid sequence: CASSLTSGYEQYF.

This rearrangement joins TRBV5-1 to TRBJ1-2; no clear D. CDR1 and CDR2 (germline): SGHRS, YFSETQ. V lost 4 bases, J lost 5 bases, and 15 bases lay in between. The CDR3 contains 14 residues. CDR3 residues: CASSPAGEGYGYTF. The CDR3 DNA follows: TGCGCCAGCAGCCCCGCGGGAGAAGGATATGGCTACACCTTC.

This clone was seen more than once but under ten times. The V and J genes are TRBV19 and TRBJ2-3; D is perhaps TRBD2 (5 bases). Germline values: CDR1 LNHDA, CDR2 SQIVND (reference sequence). This CDR3 region has 14 residues. Trimming took off 4 bases at V and 3 bases at J, with 11 bases between the two ends. The CDR3 loop reads CASSTRGSTDTQYF. CDR3 in DNA: TGTGCCAGTAGTACCCGAGGGTCGACAGATACGCAGTATTTT.

Here the CDR3 DNA reads TGTGCCAGCAGCAAAGCTAGGACTAGCGGGAGTACCTACGAGCAGTACTTC. Protein: CASSKARTSGSTYEQYF. The rearrangement links TRBV21-1 to TRBJ2-7; TRBD2, the table's D call, lacks a check against the DNA. TRBV21-1 is a pseudogene. The CDR3 runs 17 residues.

This chain links TRBV6-1 with TRBJ2-3; 13 bases line up with TRBD2. V shed 7 bases and J 2 bases; nucleotides not matched to a gene: 3. The CDR3 runs 15 residues. Germline lookup yields CDR1 MNHNS and CDR2 SASEGT. CDR3 DNA sequence: TGTGCCAGCACCGGACTAGCGGGGGCCACAGATACGCAGTATTTT. It codes for CASTGLAGATDTQYF.

The V call is TRBV10-1, the J call TRBJ2-1; 7 nucleotides line up with TRBD2. This CDR3 is 14 amino acids long. Germline values: CDR1 WNHNN, CDR2 SYGVQD (reference sequence). Trimming cost V 0 bases and J 9 bases; bases outside gene matches: 5. The CDR3: CASSESSAGAEQFF. The CDR3 DNA sequence: TGCGCCAGCAGTGAGTCTAGCGCGGGAGCTGAGCAGTTCTTC.

This clone appeared a few times. The chain joins TRBV11-2 to TRBJ1-2; 7 bases align to TRBD1. The CDR3 is 15 amino acids. Germline V gene data show CDR1 as SGHAT and CDR2 as FQNNGV. Trimming cost V 5 bases and J 5 bases; bases outside gene matches: 11. CDR3 residues: CASSQGVGTPYGYTF. In nucleotides, the CDR3 is TGTGCCAGCAGCCAGGGGGTGGGGACACCTTATGGCTACACCTTC.

Note on this clone: This CDR3 is also generated by other DNA sequences in the sample. V gene TRBV2 combines with J gene TRBJ2-1; D perhaps matches TRBD2 (6 bases). Trimming took off 2 bases at V and 3 bases at J, with 8 bases between the two ends. This CDR3 spans 14 amino acids. CDR1 and CDR2 from the germline V gene are SNHLY and FYNNEI. CDR3 DNA: TGTGCCAGCAGTGAACAGGGACTCTACAATGAGCAGTTCTTC. Its translation is CASSEQGLYNEQFF.

In regard to this clone: The same CDR3 arises from other DNA sequences in this sample as well. The V call is TRBV6-6, the J call TRBJ2-3, with TRBD2 matching over 7 bases. Per the germline V gene, CDR1 is MNHNY and CDR2 is SVGAGI (reference sequence). The CDR3 loop spans 15 amino acids. The V and J ends lost 10 bases and 2 bases, in that order; junction bases with no gene match: 12. The CDR3 here is CATSRTGGFTDTQYF. CDR3 coding DNA: TGTGCCACCTCAAGAACGGGAGGCTTCACAGATACGCAGTATTTT.

The chain joins TRBV10-2 to TRBJ2-7; D perhaps matches TRBD1 (6 bases). The CDR3 spans 12 residues. The V gene lost 6 bases and the J gene lost 5 bases, with 11 bases spanning the gap. CDR1 WSHSY and CDR2 SAAADI come from the germline V gene. CDR3 sequence (DNA): TGCGCCAGCAGCGTTTACAGGGACGAGCAGTACTTC. Its protein is CASSVYRDEQYF.

This clone was counted between two and nine times. The chain joins TRBV7-9 to TRBJ2-7, with TRBD1 identical over 7 bases. The J segment lost 5 bases and the V segment lost 5 bases, leaving 3 bases of the junction unmatched. Germline CDR1 SEHNR, CDR2 FQNEAQ (reference sequence). CDR3 length: 12 residues. The CDR3 sequence is CASSRDSNEQYF. The CDR3 coding sequence is TGTGCCAGCAGCCGGGACAGCAACGAGCAGTACTTC.

The gene calls are TRBV2 and TRBJ2-1; TRBD2 matches 7 bases. Germline CDR1 SNHLY, CDR2 FYNNEI. The CDR3 has 15 residues. The ends lost 0 bases at V and 8 bases at J; junction bases unmatched: 7. The CDR3 sequence: CASSEALAGAHEQFF. Written as DNA, the CDR3 is TGTGCCAGCAGTGAAGCACTGGCGGGAGCCCATGAGCAGTTCTTC. Filled out from reference TRBV2 and TRBJ2-1, the complete variable domain reads EPEVTQTPSHQVTQMGQEVILRCVPISNHLYFYWYRQILGQKVEFLVSFYNNEISEKSEIFDDQFSVERPDGSNFTLKIRSTKLEDSAMYFCASSEALAGAHEQFFGPGTRLTVL.

The gene calls are TRBV14 and TRBJ2-7, with D maybe TRBD2 (6 bases). There are 15 residues in the CDR3. In germline, CDR1 is SGHDN, CDR2 FVKESK. Between the trimmed V and J ends, which lost 3 bases and 4 bases, there was a span of 16 bases. The CDR3 sequence is CASSQTRVARYEQYF. DNA of the CDR3: TGTGCCAGCAGCCAGACTAGGGTCGCTAGGTACGAGCAGTACTTC. The whole variable domain, remainder taken from reference TRBV14 and TRBJ2-7, is EAGVTQFPSHSVIEKGQTVTLRCDPISGHDNLYWYRRVMGKEIKFLLHFVKESKQDESGMPNNRFLAERTGGTYSTLKVQPAELEDSGVYFCASSQTRVARYEQYFGPGTRLTVT.

The rearrangement joins TRBV15 to TRBJ2-5; 9 nucleotides match TRBD2. V lost 7 bases to trimming and J lost 6 bases; unmatched junction nucleotides: 6. Germline lookup yields CDR1 LNHNV and CDR2 YYDKDF (reference sequence). The CDR3 sequence is 13 residues long. The CDR3 DNA sequence: TGTGCCACCACAGCTAGCGGGATTAAGACCCAGTACTTC. Its translation is CATTASGIKTQYF.

This clone was counted between two and nine times. The chain couples TRBV12-5 to TRBJ1-1, with D maybe TRBD1 (5 bases). This CDR3 comprises 15 residues. V lost 0 bases, J lost 4 bases, and 12 bases lay in between. The germline gives CDR1 LGHNT, CDR2 FRNRAP. The CDR3 DNA reads TGTGCTAGTGGTTTGGTAGGGGAAAGGGGCACTGAAGCTTTCTTT. This sequence encodes CASGLVGERGTEAFF.

This chain joins TRBV29-1 and TRBJ1-2, with a possible D match to TRBD1 (5 bases). The CDR3 is 13 amino acids. Germline V CDR1 and CDR2: SQVTM, ANQGSEA. Trimming stripped 4 bases from V and 2 bases from J, with 11 bases between. In DNA form, the CDR3 reads TGCAGCGTTGGGCGCAGGGCAAACTATGGCTACACCTTC. Translation: CSVGRRANYGYTF.

This clone was detected only a few times. The chain recombines TRBV7-2 with TRBJ1-2; 8 bases line up with TRBD1. Germline V CDR1 and CDR2: SGHTA, FQGNSA. The junction had 21 bases not matched to a gene; V was cut back by 11 bases and J by 7 bases. This CDR3 region has 16 residues. The CDR3 region is CAGDGAGGGRGVGYTF. Written as DNA, the CDR3 is TGTGCCGGAGATGGGGCAGGGGGCGGCAGGGGAGTTGGCTACACCTTC. Supplemented by reference TRBV7-2 and TRBJ1-2, the full variable domain reads GAGVSQSPSNKVTEKGKDVELRCDPISGHTALYWYRQSLGQGLEFLIYFQGNSAPDKSGLPSDRFSAERTGGSVSTLTIQRTQQEDSAVYLCAGDGAGGGRGVGYTFGSGTRLTVV.

In its sample, this clone was seen a few times. The chain links TRBV12-5 to TRBJ1-5; 9 nucleotides align to TRBD1. Losses at the gene ends were 0 bases for V and 3 bases for J; bases not matched to a gene: 6. Germline loops: CDR1 LGHNT, CDR2 FRNRAP. The CDR3 covers 17 residues. CDR3 in amino acids: CASGLVLGQGDNQPQHF. The CDR3 bases are TGTGCTAGTGGTTTGGTACTGGGACAGGGAGACAATCAGCCCCAGCATTTT.

This clone was counted only a few times. The genes are TRBV27 and TRBJ2-5; TRBD2 aligns across 8 bases. The junction had 7 bases not matched to a gene; V was cut back by 2 bases and J by 5 bases. Germline V gene sequence: CDR1 MNHEY, CDR2 SMNVEV (reference sequence). This CDR3 has 15 residues. CDR3 coding DNA: TGTGCCAGCAGTTTAAGCCTAGCGGGCAGCGAGACCCAGTACTTC. Translated: CASSLSLAGSETQYF.

This clone was seen more than once but under ten times. V is TRBV11-2 and J is TRBJ1-2; unclear D gene. Looked up from germline, CDR1 is SGHAT and CDR2 is FQNNGV. The CDR3 runs 15 residues. With 4 bases removed from V and 4 bases from J, the gap between germline ends came to 16 bases. This chain's CDR3 is CASSSVPGSGYGYTF. DNA of the CDR3: TGTGCCAGCAGCTCAGTACCGGGAAGCGGCTATGGCTACACCTTC.